This T cell receptor beta chain was documented in a study of OX40 agonist ivuxolimab in advanced cancers. Looking at the study overall: Of the patients, three showed partial responses, one with hepatocellular carcinoma and two with cutaneous melanoma.

Assay used: immunoSEQ multiplex PCR; TCRdb lists only in-frame clones, some missing. The table includes about 150,000 clones, approximately 94% detected once. Points from the study as a whole: Individuals who were partial responders at 0.1-3.0 mg/kg had clonal expansion that ranked among the lowest.

Comment on this clone: Its specificity is unknown.

The V and J ends lost 0 bases and 14 bases, in that order; junction bases with no gene match: 9. The CDR3 loop spans 14 amino acids. Germline V gene data show CDR1 as MNHEY and CDR2 as SVGAGI. The receptor was derived from an adult with an advanced solid tumor such as melanoma, head and neck, liver or kidney cancer. The chain joins TRBV6-5 to TRBJ2-1, with TRBD2 matching over 8 bases. Specimen: CD4+ or CD8+ T cells sorted from blood, collected in a trial of the OX40 agonist ivuxolimab. The CDR3 region is CASSYSRGSGMEFF. The CDR3 DNA reads as TGTGCCAGCAGTTACTCGAGAGGTAGCGGGATGGAGTTCTTC.